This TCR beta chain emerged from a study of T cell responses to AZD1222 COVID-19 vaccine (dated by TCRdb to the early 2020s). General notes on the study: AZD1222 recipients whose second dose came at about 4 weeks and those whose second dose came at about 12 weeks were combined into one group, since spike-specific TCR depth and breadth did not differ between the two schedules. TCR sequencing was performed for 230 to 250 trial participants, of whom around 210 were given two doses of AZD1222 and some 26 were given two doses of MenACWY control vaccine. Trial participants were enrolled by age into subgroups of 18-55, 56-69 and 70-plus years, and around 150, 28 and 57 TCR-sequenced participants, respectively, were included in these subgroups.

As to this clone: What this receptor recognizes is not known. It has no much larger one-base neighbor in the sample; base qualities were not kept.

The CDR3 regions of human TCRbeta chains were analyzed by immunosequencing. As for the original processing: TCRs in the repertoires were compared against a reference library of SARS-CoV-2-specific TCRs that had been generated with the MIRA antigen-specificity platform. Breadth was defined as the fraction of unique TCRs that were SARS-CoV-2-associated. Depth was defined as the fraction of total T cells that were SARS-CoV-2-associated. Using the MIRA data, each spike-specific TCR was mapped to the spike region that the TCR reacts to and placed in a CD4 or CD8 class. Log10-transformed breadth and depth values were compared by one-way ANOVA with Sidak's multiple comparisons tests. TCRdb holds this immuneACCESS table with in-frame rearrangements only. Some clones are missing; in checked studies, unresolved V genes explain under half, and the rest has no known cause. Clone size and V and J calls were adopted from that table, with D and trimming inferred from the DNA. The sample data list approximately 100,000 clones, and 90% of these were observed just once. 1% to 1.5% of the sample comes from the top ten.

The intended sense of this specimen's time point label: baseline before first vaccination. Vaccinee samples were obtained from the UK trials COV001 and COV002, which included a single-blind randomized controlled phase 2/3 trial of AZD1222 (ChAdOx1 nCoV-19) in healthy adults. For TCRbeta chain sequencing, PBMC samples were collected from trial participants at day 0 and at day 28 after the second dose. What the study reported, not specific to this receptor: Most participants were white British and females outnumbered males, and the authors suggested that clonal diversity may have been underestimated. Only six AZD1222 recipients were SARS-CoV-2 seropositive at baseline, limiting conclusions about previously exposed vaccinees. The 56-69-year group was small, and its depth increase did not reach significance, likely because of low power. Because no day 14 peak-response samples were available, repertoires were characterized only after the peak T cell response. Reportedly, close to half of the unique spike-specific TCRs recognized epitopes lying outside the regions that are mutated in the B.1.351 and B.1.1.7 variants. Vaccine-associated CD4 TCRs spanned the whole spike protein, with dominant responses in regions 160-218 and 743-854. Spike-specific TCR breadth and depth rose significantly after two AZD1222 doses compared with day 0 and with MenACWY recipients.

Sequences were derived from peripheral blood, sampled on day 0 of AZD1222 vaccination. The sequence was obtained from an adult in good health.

This receptor has the CDR3 CASSSPLSQETQYF. The DNA sequence is given as TGTGCCAGCAGCTCCCCTCTATCCCAAGAGACCCAGTACTTC. The V gene is TRBV2 and the J gene is TRBJ2-5, with the D segment identity uncertain. Including cysteine and phenylalanine, the CDR3 has 14 amino acids. The sequence is cut down to CDR3 DNA, 42 bases in frame from base 1. V loses 6 bases of germline sequence and J loses 1 base, and the interval between the two ends is 12 bases. Sequences SNHLY (CDR1) and FYNNEI (CDR2) are obtained from the germline V gene.